This T cell receptor (beta chain) was captured in a study of identical twins. Germline loops: CDR1 MGHRA, CDR2 YSYEKL. V was clipped by 4 bases and J by 0 bases, with 12 bases between them. The CDR3 spans 15 residues. TCRdb reanalysed the 5' RACE reads using MiXCR and keeps one entry per CDR3 protein. Among some 440,000 distinct CDR3 sequences, 20% to 25% were seen once, and the ten largest hold about 3%. This clonotype was seen more than once but under ten times. This same sample was also taken into another study, of T cells expressing NK-cell markers. That study adds: Investigators obtained TCR beta repertoires from sorted CD3+CD56+NKG2C+, CD3+CD56+NKG2C- and CD3+CD56-NKG2C+ T cells. HCMV seropositivity marked seven of the eight sequenced donors; one was seronegative. Alpha-beta TCR T cells were the sole sorting target in several experiments, owing to an anti-gamma-delta TCR antibody.

The specimen sequenced was CD4+ T cells sorted from blood. The receptor was isolated from a woman younger than 30 in good health. The rearrangement joins TRBV4-1 to TRBJ2-5; no reliable D call. The CDR3 reads CASSLSTSHQETQYF. The CDR3 DNA follows: TGCGCCAGCAGCCTGAGTACAAGTCACCAAGAGACCCAGTACTTC.